Each of the 10 T cell receptor beta chains below was sequenced from the same sample in a study of chemoradiotherapy in HPV16-positive cancers. Profiled with immunoSEQ multiplex PCR; TCRdb holds only in-frame clones, not every one. The sample yields about 7,500 clones, about 89% seen once. This material was collected from a patient who underwent chemoradiotherapy. Receptor source: a human donor with HPV-associated anogenital cancer.

A few counts support this clone. The chain joins TRBV10-3 to TRBJ1-2; D perhaps matches TRBD1 (6 bases). CDR3 length: 13 residues. Germline V gene data show CDR1 as ENHRY and CDR2 as SYGVKD. Trimming stripped 5 bases from V and 1 base from J, with 8 bases between. The CDR3 bases are TGTGCCATCAGTCAGGACAGTAACTATGGCTACACCTTC. It encodes CAISQDSNYGYTF.

V and J are TRBV6-1 and TRBJ2-1; D possibly uses TRBD1 or TRBD2 (6 bases each). Germline CDR1 is MNHNS and CDR2 is SASEGT. V dropped 3 bases and J dropped 7 bases, with 25 bases sitting between them. The length of the CDR3 is 18 residues. The CDR3 nucleotides read TGTGCCAGCAGTGATCCGCCGGGGGCCACCCCAATTGGGAATGAGCAGTTCTTC. It encodes CASSDPPGATPIGNEQFF.

The chain uses TRBV5-1 and TRBJ2-7, with TRBD1 matching over 10 bases. The CDR3 contains 13 residues. Germline V CDR1 and CDR2: SGHRS, YFSETQ. V lost 4 bases and J lost 3; bases outside the gene matches: 1. The CDR3 bases are TGCGCCAGCAGCCGGGACAGGGGCTACGAGCAGTACTTC. Its translation: CASSRDRGYEQYF.

V and J are TRBV19 and TRBJ2-2; tentative D call: TRBD1 (6 bases). The germline V and J ends were trimmed by 4 bases and 1 base, with 7 bases remaining between them. Germline CDR1 reads LNHDA; CDR2 reads SQIVND (reference sequence). CDR3 size: 14 residues. This CDR3 reads CASSRGQNTGELFF. The CDR3 nucleotides are TGTGCCAGTAGTAGGGGACAGAACACCGGGGAGCTGTTTTTT.

About this clone: An end of the junction differs from the germline gene, which may be a read error. The DNA of the CDR3 is TGTGCCAGCAGCTTAGGGGCGAAGACCGGGGAGCTGTTTTTT. This translates into CASSLGAKTGELFF. The chain links TRBV7-2 to TRBJ2-2; no definite D call. Germline V CDR1 and CDR2: SGHTA, FQGNSA. The CDR3 totals 14 residues.

The rearrangement joins TRBV19 to TRBJ2-7, with TRBD2 as a possible D gene (6 bases). V shed 3 bases and J shed 0 bases, with 12 bases lying between them. Germline V gives CDR1 LNHDA, CDR2 SQIVND (reference sequence). The CDR3 extends over 15 amino acids. CDR3 in amino acids: CASSIGAGSSYEQYF. The DNA for the CDR3 is TGTGCCAGTAGTATTGGTGCGGGAAGCTCCTACGAGCAGTACTTC.

The chain is built from TRBV4-1 and TRBJ1-2; 8 nucleotides line up with TRBD1. Trimming cost V 1 base and J 8 bases; bases outside gene matches: 6. Germline CDR1 MGHRA, CDR2 YSYEKL. The CDR3 spans 14 residues. The CDR3 DNA reads TGCGCCAGCAGCCAAGTCGGACAGGGTTGGGGCTACACCTTC. Protein sequence: CASSQVGQGWGYTF.

This chain uses TRBV7-4 with TRBJ1-6; D ambiguous. The CDR3 sequence is 14 residues long. Between the trimmed V and J ends, which lost 4 bases and 8 bases, there was a span of 12 bases. Germline lookup yields CDR1 SGHVT and CDR2 SQSDAQ. The CDR3 region is CASSSQSRDSPLHF. Here the CDR3 DNA reads TGTGCCAGCAGCTCCCAATCTAGGGATTCACCCCTCCACTTT.

The chain recombines TRBV19 with TRBJ2-1; TRBD2 might be the D (6 bases). Germline-derived CDR1 and CDR2 are LNHDA and SQIVND (reference sequence). The CDR3 has 15 amino acids. Trimming took off 4 bases at V and 1 base at J, with 11 bases between the two ends. The CDR3 region is CASSNGGRSYNEQFF. The CDR3 region has the DNA TGTGCCAGTAGTAATGGAGGGAGGTCCTACAATGAGCAGTTCTTC.

This clone has a handful of counts. This sequence joins TRBV5-6 and TRBJ1-5; weak D call: TRBD1 (5 bases). The CDR3 length is 17 residues. Germline CDR1 and CDR2: SGHDT and YYEEEE. V was pared by 5 bases and J by 0 bases, with 18 bases between. CDR3 in amino acids: CASSSNRLGHSNQPQHF. The CDR3 nucleotides read TGTGCCAGCAGTAGTAACAGGTTGGGGCATAGCAATCAGCCCCAGCATTTT.